This record concerns one TCR beta chain sequence. This table comes from immunoSEQ multiplex PCR, and its TCRdb copy is limited to in-frame clones, with some not included. Here the sample spans about 2.3 million clones, over 90% being singletons. Germline V gene sequence: CDR1 SGDLS, CDR2 YYNGEE. CDR3 size: 16 residues. V lost 0 bases to trimming and J lost 0 bases, with 13 bases between them. These data are taken from a study of shared clonotypes between healthy human individuals. The sequenced material came from naive CD4+ T cells from PBMCs. Subset described: CD45RA+ positively selected. The TCR sequence derives from a man between 18 and 35 years old in good health. Some clones in this sample may be carry-over from other donors' samples. The chain is built from TRBV9 and TRBJ2-7; D ambiguous. For the CDR3, the DNA is TGTGCCAGCAGCGTAGCTGATAGTGTAGGCTCCTACGAGCAGTACTTC. It encodes CASSVADSVGSYEQYF.